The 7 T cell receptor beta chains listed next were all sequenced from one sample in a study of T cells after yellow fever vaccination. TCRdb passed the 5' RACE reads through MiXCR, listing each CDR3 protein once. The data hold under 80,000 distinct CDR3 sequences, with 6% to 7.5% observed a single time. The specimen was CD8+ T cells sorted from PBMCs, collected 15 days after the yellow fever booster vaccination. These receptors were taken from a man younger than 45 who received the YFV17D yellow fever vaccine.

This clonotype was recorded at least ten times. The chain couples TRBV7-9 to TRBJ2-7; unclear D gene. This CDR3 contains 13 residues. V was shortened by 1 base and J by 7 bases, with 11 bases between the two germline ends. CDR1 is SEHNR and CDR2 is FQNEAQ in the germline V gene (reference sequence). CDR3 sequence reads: CASSLGQLEEQYF. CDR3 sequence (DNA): TGTGCCAGCAGCTTAGGGCAGTTGGAAGAGCAGTACTTC. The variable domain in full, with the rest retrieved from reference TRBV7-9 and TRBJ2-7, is DTGVSQNPRHKITKRGQNVTFRCDPISEHNRLYWYRQTLGQGPEFLTYFQNEAQLEKSRLLSDRFSAERPKGSFSTLEIQRTEQGDSAMYLCASSLGQLEEQYFGPGTRLTVT.

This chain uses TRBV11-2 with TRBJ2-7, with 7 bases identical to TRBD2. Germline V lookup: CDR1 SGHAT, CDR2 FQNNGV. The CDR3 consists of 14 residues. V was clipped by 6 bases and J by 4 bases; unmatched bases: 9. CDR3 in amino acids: CASRWGGGRYEQYF. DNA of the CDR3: TGTGCCAGCAGATGGGGGGGAGGGCGTTACGAGCAGTACTTC.

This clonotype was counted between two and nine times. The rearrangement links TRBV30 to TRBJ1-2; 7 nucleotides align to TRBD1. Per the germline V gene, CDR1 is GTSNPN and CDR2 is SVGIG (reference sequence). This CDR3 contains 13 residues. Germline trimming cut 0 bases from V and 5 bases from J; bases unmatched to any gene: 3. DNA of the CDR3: TGTGCCTGGAGTGTTTCGACAGGGTATGGCTACACCTTC. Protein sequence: CAWSVSTGYGYTF.

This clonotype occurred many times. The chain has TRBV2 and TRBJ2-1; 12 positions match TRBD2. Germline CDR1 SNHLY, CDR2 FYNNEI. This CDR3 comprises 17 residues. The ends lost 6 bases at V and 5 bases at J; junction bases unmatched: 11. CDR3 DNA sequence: TGTGCCAGCAGGGGACTAGCGGGTTCGCGGTTCAACAATGAGCAGTTCTTC. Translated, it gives CASRGLAGSRFNNEQFF. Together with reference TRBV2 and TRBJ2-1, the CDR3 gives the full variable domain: EPEVTQTPSHQVTQMGQEVILRCVPISNHLYFYWYRQILGQKVEFLVSFYNNEISEKSEIFDDQFSVERPDGSNFTLKIRSTKLEDSAMYFCASRGLAGSRFNNEQFFGPGTRLTVL.

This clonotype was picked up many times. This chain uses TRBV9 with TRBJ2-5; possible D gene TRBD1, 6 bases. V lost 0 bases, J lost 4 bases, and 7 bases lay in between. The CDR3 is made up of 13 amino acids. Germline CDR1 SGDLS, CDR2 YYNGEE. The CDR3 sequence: CASSVDRAETQYF. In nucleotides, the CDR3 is TGTGCCAGCAGCGTAGACAGGGCAGAGACCCAGTACTTC.

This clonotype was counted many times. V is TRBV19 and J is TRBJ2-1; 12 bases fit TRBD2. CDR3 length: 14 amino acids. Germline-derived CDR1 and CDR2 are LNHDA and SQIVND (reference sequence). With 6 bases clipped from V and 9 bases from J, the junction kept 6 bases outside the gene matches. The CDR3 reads CASRRLAGEGEQFF. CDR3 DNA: TGTGCCAGTAGGAGACTAGCGGGGGAGGGTGAGCAGTTCTTC.

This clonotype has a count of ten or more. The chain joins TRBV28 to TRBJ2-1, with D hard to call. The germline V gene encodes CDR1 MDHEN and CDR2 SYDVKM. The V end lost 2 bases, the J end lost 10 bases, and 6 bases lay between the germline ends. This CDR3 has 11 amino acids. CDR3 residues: CASSLRREQFF. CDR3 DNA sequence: TGTGCCAGCAGTTTAAGGCGCGAGCAGTTCTTC.